This TCR beta chain was observed in a study of blood T cell repertoires in COVID-19. Study overall: Material from acute and convalescent COVID-19 was sourced from the United States, Italy and Spain. PBMCs, B-cell-depleted T cells, or T cells were the source of the cDNA or gDNA that made up the material.

V lost 0 bases, J lost 7 bases, and 13 bases lay in between. Germline values: CDR1 GTSNPN, CDR2 SVGIG (reference sequence). The CDR3 spans 14 residues. Sequencing used immunoSEQ multiplex PCR; TCRdb keeps in-frame clones, though not all of them. The sample consists of fewer than 250,000 clones, around 79% of them appearing once. This clone was picked up a small number of times. The receptor's source is a woman in her forties or fifties with acute or convalescent COVID-19. The sequenced sample was peripheral blood. The rearrangement joins TRBV30 to TRBJ1-5, with D unresolved. For the CDR3, the DNA is TGTGCCTGGAGTGTCGGAGGCGCTGGCCAGCCCCAGCATTTT. This translates into CAWSVGGAGQPQHF.